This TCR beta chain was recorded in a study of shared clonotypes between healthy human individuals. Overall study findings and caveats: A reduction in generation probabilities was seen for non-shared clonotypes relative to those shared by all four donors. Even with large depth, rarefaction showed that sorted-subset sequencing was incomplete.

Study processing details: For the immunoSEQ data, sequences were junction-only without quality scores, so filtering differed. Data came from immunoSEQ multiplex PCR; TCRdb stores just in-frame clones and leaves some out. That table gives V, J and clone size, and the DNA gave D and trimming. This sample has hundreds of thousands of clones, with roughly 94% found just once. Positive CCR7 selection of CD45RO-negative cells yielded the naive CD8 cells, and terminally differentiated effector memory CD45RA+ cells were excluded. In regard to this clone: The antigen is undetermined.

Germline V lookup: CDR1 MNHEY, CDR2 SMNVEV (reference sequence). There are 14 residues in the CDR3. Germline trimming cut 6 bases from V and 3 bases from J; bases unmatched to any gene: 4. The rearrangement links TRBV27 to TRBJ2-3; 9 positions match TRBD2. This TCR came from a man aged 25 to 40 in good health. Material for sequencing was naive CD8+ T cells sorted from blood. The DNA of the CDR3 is TGTGCCAGCAGCTGGCTAGCGGGAACAGATACGCAGTATTTT. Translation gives CASSWLAGTDTQYF.